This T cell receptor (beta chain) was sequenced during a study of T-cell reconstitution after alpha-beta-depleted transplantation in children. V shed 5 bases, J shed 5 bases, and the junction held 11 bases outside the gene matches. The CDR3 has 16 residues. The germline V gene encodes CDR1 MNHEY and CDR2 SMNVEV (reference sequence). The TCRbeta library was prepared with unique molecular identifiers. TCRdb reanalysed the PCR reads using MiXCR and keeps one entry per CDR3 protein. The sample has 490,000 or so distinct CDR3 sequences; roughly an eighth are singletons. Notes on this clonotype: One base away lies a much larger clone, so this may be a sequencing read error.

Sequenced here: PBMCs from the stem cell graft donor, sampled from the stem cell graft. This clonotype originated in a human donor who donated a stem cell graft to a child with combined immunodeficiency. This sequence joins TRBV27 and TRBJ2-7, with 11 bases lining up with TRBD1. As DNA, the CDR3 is TGTGCCAGCAGTCAGTCTGGGACAGGGGGAAGGAACGAGCAGTACGTC. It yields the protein CASSQSGTGGRNEQYV.